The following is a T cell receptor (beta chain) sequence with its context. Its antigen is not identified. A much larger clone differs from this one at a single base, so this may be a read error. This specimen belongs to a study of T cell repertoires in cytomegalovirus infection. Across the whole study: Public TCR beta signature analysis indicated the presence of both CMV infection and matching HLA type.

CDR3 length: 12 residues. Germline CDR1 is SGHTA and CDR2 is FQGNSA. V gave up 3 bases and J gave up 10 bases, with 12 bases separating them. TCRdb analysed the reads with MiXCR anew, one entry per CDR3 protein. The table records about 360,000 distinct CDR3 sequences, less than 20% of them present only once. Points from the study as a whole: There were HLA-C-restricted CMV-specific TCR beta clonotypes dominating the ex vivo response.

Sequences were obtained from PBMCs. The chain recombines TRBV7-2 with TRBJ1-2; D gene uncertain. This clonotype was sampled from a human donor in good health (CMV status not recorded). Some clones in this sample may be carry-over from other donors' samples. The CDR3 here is CASSLATTTYTF. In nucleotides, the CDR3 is TGTGCCAGCAGCTTGGCCACAACGACCTACACCTTC.